These T cell receptor beta chains were read from a single sample in a study of T cells in Graves' hyperthyroidism and ophthalmopathy. TCRdb analysed the multiplex PCR reads with MiXCR anew, one entry per CDR3 protein. Of about 560,000 distinct CDR3 sequences detected, 16% appear once; the ten largest clones hold about 20%. Sample: blood. The receptors shown here come from a woman in her late teens or twenties with Graves' hyperthyroidism. Each CDR3 is given with its conserved first and last residue. D genes are given only for firm matches. The size entry is marked missing in some rows and otherwise reads once, few, many or a size class.

J | size | D | V | DNA | CDR3
TRBJ2-5 | few | TRBD2 | TRBV9 | TGTGCCAGCAGCGTCAGAACTAGCGGGAGCGGAGAGACCCAGTACTTC | CASSVRTSGSGETQYF
TRBJ2-1 | many | NA | TRBV27 | TGTGCCAGCACCCAGGTGGGCTCCTACAATGAGCAGTTCTTC | CASTQVGSYNEQFF
TRBJ1-2 | many | NA | TRBV18 | TGTGCCAGCTCCCCCGGGACATCCCATGGCTACACCTTC | CASSPGTSHGYTF
TRBJ2-3 | many | TRBD2 | TRBV7-9 | TGTGCCAGCAGCTCAATGCGGGGGGCTAGCACAGATACGCAGTATTTT | CASSSMRGASTDTQYF
TRBJ1-4 | NA | NA | TRBV28 | TGTGCCAGCAAGAGAGGGAATGAAAAACTGTTTTTT | CASKRGNEKLFF
TRBJ2-7 | many | NA | TRBV28 | TGTGCCAGCAGTTCCCCGGACCTTCGCTCCTACGAGCAGTACTTC | CASSSPDLRSYEQYF
TRBJ1-2 | few | NA | TRBV6-5 | TGTGCCAGCAGTTACAATCGTGGCTACACCTTC | CASSYNRGYTF
TRBJ2-7 | many | NA | TRBV7-8 | TGTGCCAGCAGCTTCGGGCCAAGGGGAGAGGGCGAGCAGTACTTC | CASSFGPRGEGEQYF
TRBJ1-1 | NA | TRBD1 | TRBV5-1 | TGCGCCAGCACATTTTGGACAGGGTCCACTGAAGCTTTCTTT | CASTFWTGSTEAFF
TRBJ2-2 | few | NA | TRBV6-1 | TGTGCCAGCAGTGTTCATCAGGAGGCGGCCGGGGAGCTGTTTTTT | CASSVHQEAAGELFF
TRBJ1-2 | NA | TRBD1 | TRBV19 | TGTGCCAGTAGTATCTGGGACAGGGCTGGCTACACCTTC | CASSIWDRAGYTF
TRBJ2-5 | many | NA | TRBV12-3/TRBV12-4 | TGTGCCAGCAGCTCGACAGGCCGCCAAGAGACCCAGTACTTC | CASSSTGRQETQYF
TRBJ1-2 | NA | NA | TRBV30 | TGTGCCTGGAGTGACGGGGGGCTGGATGGCTACACCTTC | CAWSDGGLDGYTF
TRBJ2-7 | many | NA | TRBV6-1 | TGTGCCAGCAGGAGATCGGCCGGGGGTTCATACGAGCAGTACTTC | CASRRSAGGSYEQYF
TRBJ2-7 | NA | TRBD2 | TRBV4-1 | TGCGCCAGCAGCCTAGACGCGACAGGGAGGCTAGCGGGGGCCTACGAGCAGTACTTC | CASSLDATGRLAGAYEQYF
TRBJ2-7 | NA | TRBD1 | TRBV7-9 | TGTGCCAGCAGCTTAACGGGACAGGGGGTTTACGAGCAGTACTTC | CASSLTGQGVYEQYF
TRBJ1-5 | many | NA | TRBV3-1 | TGTGCCAGCAGTCACGGGACACTCAATCGGCCCCAGCATTTT | CASSHGTLNRPQHF
TRBJ1-3 | NA | TRBD1 | TRBV11-2 | TGTGCCAGCAGCTTACGCTCAGGGGGCCGAAACACCATATATTTT | CASSLRSGGRNTIYF
TRBJ2-1 | many | TRBD2 | TRBV6-5 | TGTGCCAGCAGTTACTCGGCGTTGGGGGAGGGCCGCTACAATGAGCAGTTCTTC | CASSYSALGEGRYNEQFF
TRBJ1-2 | NA | TRBD1 | TRBV27 | TGTGCCAGCAGTTTCTACTTCGGACAGGGCGGAGGCTACACCTTC | CASSFYFGQGGGYTF
TRBJ2-5 | few | TRBD2 | TRBV27 | TGTGCCAGCAGTTGGACTAGCGGGGGTGAGACCCAGTACTTC | CASSWTSGGETQYF
TRBJ1-2 | NA | TRBD1 | TRBV28 | TGTGCCAGCAGTTTTGGGACAGCGTCGTTTGGCTACACCTTC | CASSFGTASFGYTF
TRBJ2-7 | NA | NA | TRBV2 | TGTGCCAGCAGTGAAGGCAGGCAGTACGAGCAGTACTTC | CASSEGRQYEQYF
TRBJ2-3 | NA | NA | TRBV5-1 | TGCGCCAGCAGCTTGTCAGGTAGCACAGATACGCAGTGTTTT | CASSLSGSTDTQCF
TRBJ2-7 | NA | NA | TRBV6-9 | TGTGCCAGCAGTTACTATGGCCCGGGCGAGCAGCACTTC | CASSYYGPGEQHF
TRBJ1-5 | NA | NA | TRBV20-1 | TGCAGTGCCGCGGGACAACCCAATCAGCCCCGGCATTTT | CSAAGQPNQPRHF
TRBJ1-2 | NA | NA | TRBV19 | TGTGCCAGTAGTATCCAAGGGACCCTCGACAGCACCTTC | CASSIQGTLDSTF
TRBJ2-2 | NA | NA | TRBV7-9 | TGTGCCAGCAGCGCAGGGCCCGGGGAGCTGTTTTTT | CASSAGPGELFF
TRBJ2-1 | NA | TRBD2 | TRBV5-1 | TGCGCCAGCAGCTTGGGTAGCGGGAGCTCCTACAATGAGCAGTTCTTC | CASSLGSGSSYNEQFF
TRBJ2-7 | few | TRBD2 | TRBV19 | TGTGCCAGTGGGACTAGCGGGTCAACCTACGAGCAGTACTTC | CASGTSGSTYEQYF
TRBJ2-1 | few | TRBD2 | TRBV7-3 | TGTGCCAGCAGCTTGCCCGGGACTAGCGGGGGCCTGGACAATGAGCAGTTCTTC | CASSLPGTSGGLDNEQFF
TRBJ1-1 | many | NA | TRBV15 | TGTGCCACCAAGGCGGTTTCATGGTCGATTACTGAAGCTTTCTTT | CATKAVSWSITEAFF
TRBJ2-3 | many | NA | TRBV7-2 | TGTGCCAGCAGCCCTAGTGGGTATACGCAGTATTTT | CASSPSGYTQYF